This TCR beta chain stems from a study of blood T cell repertoires in COVID-19. Study at large: Italy, Spain and the United States were the sources of the convalescent and acute COVID-19 samples. The analysed material was cDNA or gDNA that came from T cells, B-cell-depleted T cells, or PBMCs.

The CDR3 sequence is 15 residues long. The germline CDR1 and CDR2 sequences are MDHEN and SYDVKM. V was pared by 2 bases and J by 1 base, with 1 base of the junction left unmatched. In the study's own analysis: Amplified reference gene primers provided the basis for estimating nucleated cell counts. The data were produced by immunoSEQ multiplex PCR, yet TCRdb's version contains in-frame clones alone and is incomplete. V and J calls and clone size are copied from that table; D and trimming were computed from the DNA. The table lists roughly 95,000 clones, about 80% of them singletons. The source is a man aged 80 or over with acute or convalescent COVID-19. The chain employs TRBV28 and TRBJ2-3; 9 nucleotides agree with TRBD2. Material for sequencing was peripheral blood. The CDR3 here is CASSLAGGGTDTQYF. In DNA form, the CDR3 reads TGTGCCAGCAGTTTAGCGGGAGGGGGCACAGATACGCAGTATTTT.